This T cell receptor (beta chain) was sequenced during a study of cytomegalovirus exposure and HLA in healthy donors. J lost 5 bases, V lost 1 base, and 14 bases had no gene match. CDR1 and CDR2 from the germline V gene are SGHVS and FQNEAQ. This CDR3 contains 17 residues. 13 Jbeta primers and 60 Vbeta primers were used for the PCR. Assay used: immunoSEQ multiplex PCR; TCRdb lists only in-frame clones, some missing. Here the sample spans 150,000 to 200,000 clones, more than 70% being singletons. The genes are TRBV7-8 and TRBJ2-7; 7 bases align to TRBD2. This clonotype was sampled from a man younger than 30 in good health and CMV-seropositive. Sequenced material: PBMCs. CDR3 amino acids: CASSLGFSGSPPHEQYF. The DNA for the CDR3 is TGTGCCAGCAGCTTAGGCTTTAGCGGGTCTCCGCCCCACGAGCAGTACTTC.